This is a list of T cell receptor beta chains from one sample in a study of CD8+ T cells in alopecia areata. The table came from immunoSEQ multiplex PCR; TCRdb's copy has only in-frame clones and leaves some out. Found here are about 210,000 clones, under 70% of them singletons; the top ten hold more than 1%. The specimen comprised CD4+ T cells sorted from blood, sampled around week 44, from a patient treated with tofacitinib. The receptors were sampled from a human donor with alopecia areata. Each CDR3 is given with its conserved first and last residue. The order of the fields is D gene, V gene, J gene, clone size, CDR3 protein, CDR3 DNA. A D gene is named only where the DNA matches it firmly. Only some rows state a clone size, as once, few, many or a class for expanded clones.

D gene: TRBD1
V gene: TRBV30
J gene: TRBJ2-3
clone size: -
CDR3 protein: CAWGTGVTDTQYF
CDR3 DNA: TGTGCCTGGGGGACAGGGGTCACAGATACGCAGTATTTT

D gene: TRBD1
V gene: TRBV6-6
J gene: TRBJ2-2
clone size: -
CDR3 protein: CASSYGTGETGELFF
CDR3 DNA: TGTGCCAGCAGTTACGGGACAGGGGAGACCGGGGAGCTGTTTTTT

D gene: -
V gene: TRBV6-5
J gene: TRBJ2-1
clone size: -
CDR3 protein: CASSSDFGVYNEQFF
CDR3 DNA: TGTGCCAGCAGTTCCGACTTCGGGGTCTACAATGAGCAGTTCTTC

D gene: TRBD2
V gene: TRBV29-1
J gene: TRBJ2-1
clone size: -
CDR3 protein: CSVDLAGGNNEQFF
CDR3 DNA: TGCAGCGTTGACTTAGCGGGGGGCAACAATGAGCAGTTCTTC

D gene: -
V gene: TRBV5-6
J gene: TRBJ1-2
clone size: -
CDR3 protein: CASSLSGGYTF
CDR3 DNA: TGTGCCAGCAGCTTGTCGGGGGGCTACACCTTC

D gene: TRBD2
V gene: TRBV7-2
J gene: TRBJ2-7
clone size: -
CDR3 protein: CASSMTSGPYEQYF
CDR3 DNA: TGTGCCAGCAGCATGACTAGCGGGCCCTACGAGCAGTACTTC

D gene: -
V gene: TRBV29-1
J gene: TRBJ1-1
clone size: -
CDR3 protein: CSVEGRLNTEAFF
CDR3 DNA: TGCAGCGTTGAGGGGCGGCTGAACACTGAAGCTTTCTTT

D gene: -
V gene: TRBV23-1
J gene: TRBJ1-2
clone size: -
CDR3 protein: CASSQSSAEHYGYTF
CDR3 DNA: TGCGCCAGCAGTCAATCGTCGGCAGAGCACTATGGCTACACCTTC

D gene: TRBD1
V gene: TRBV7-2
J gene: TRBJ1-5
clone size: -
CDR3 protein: CASSLNLDRVIQPQHF
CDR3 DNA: TGTGCCAGCAGCCTAAACCTAGACAGGGTGATTCAGCCCCAGCATTTT

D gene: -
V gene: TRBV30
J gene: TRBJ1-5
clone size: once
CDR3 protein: CAWNTGLDQPQHF
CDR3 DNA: TGTGCCTGGAATACGGGGTTGGATCAGCCCCAGCATTTT

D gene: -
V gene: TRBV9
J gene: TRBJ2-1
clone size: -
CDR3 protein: CASSREPPGSSYNEQFF
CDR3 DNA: TGTGCCAGCAGCCGAGAACCTCCGGGGAGCTCCTACAATGAGCAGTTCTTC

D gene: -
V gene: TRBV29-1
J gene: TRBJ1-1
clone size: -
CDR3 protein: CSVVSSEAFF
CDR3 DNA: TGCAGCGTTGTGTCGTCTGAAGCTTTCTTT

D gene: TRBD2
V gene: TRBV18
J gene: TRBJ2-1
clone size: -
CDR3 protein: CASSPGLAGTGEQFF
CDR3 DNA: TGTGCCAGCTCACCTGGACTAGCGGGGACTGGAGAGCAGTTCTTC

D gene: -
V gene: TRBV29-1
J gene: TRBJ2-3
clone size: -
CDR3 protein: CSVEDRVDTQYF
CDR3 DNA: TGCAGCGTTGAAGATCGGGTGGATACGCAGTATTTT

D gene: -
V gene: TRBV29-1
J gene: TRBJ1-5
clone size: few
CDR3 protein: CSRRGGHQPQHF
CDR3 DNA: TGCAGCCGCCGTGGGGGGCATCAGCCCCAGCATTTT

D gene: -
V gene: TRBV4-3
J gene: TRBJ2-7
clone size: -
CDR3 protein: CASSQETVSYEQYF
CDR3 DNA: TGCGCCAGCAGCCAAGAGACTGTCTCCTACGAGCAGTACTTC

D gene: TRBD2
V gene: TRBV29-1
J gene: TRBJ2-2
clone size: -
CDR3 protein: CSVDPQGGTGELFF
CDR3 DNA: TGCAGCGTTGATCCCCAGGGAGGGACCGGGGAGCTGTTTTTT

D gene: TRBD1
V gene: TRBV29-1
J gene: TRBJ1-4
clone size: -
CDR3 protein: CSVGQGGEKLFF
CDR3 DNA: TGCAGCGTTGGACAGGGTGGGGAAAAACTGTTTTTT

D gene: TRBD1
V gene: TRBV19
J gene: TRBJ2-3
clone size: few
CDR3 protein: CASSVDRVPDTQYF
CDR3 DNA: TGTGCCAGTAGTGTCGACAGGGTACCAGATACGCAGTATTTT

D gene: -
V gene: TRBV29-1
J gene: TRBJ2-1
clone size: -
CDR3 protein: CSAIAGQEYNEQFF
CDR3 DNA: TGCAGCGCCATAGCGGGACAGGAATACAATGAGCAGTTCTTC

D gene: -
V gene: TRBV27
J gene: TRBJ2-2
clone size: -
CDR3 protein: CASSSQTNTGELFF
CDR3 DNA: TGTGCCAGCAGTTCTCAGACGAACACCGGGGAGCTGTTTTTT

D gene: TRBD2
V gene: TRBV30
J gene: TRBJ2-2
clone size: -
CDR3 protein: CAWRTSGLNTGELFF
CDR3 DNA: TGTGCCTGGAGGACTAGCGGGCTGAACACCGGGGAGCTGTTTTTT

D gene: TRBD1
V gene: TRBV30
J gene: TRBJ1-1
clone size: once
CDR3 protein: CAWSRIGQGNTEAFF
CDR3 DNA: TGTGCCTGGAGCCGAATCGGACAGGGGAACACTGAAGCTTTCTTT

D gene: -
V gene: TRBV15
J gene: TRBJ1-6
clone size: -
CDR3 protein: CATSRDRQGSPLHF
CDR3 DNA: TGTGCCACCAGCAGAGACAGGCAGGGTTCACCCCTCCACTTT

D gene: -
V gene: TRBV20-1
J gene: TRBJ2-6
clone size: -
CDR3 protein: CSARGANVLTF
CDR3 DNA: TGCAGTGCTAGAGGGGCCAACGTCCTGACTTTC

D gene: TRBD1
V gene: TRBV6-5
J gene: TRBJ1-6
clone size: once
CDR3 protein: CASSLGQGADNSPLHF
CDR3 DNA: TGTGCCAGCAGTTTGGGGCAGGGGGCCGATAATTCACCCCTCCACTTT

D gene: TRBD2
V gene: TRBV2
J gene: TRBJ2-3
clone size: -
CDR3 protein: CADRGGGAFSTDTQYF
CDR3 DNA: TGTGCCGACCGAGGCGGGGGGGCCTTTAGCACAGATACGCAGTATTTT

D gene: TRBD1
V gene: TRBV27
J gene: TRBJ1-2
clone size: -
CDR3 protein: CASSLSGQENYGYTF
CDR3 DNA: TGTGCCAGCAGTTTATCGGGACAGGAAAACTATGGCTACACCTTC

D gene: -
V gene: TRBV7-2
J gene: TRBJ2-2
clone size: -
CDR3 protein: CASSFLISGTGELFF
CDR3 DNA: TGTGCCAGCAGCTTTCTTATTTCAGGCACCGGGGAGCTGTTTTTT

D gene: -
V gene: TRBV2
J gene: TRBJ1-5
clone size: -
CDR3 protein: CASMIEADQPQHF
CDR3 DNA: TGTGCCAGCATGATCGAGGCCGATCAGCCCCAGCATTTT

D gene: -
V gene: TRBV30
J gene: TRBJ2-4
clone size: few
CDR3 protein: CAWRRGDSGNIQYF
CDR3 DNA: TGTGCCTGGAGAAGGGGGGATTCGGGAAACATTCAGTACTTC

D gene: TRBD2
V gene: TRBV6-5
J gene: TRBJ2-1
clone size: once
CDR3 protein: CASSQAGGRYEQFF
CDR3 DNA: TGTGCCAGCAGTCAAGCGGGGGGGCGGTATGAGCAGTTCTTC

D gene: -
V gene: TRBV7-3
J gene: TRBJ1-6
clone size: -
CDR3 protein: CASSLFLSGSPLHF
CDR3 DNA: TGTGCCAGCAGCTTATTTTTATCAGGTTCACCCCTCCACTTT

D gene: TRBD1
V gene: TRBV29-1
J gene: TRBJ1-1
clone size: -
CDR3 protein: CSVDRGSTEAFF
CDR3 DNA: TGCAGCGTGGACAGGGGCTCAACTGAAGCTTTCTTT

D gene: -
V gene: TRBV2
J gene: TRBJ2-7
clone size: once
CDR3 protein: CASRKDGVYEQYF
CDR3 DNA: TGTGCCAGCCGGAAGGATGGGGTCTACGAGCAGTACTTC

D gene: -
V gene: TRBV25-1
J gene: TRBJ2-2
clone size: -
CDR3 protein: CASTALRTSIQNTGELFF
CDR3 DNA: TGTGCCAGCACGGCTCTGCGCACCTCAATTCAAAACACCGGGGAGCTGTTTTTT

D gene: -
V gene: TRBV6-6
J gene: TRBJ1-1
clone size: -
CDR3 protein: CASSYAQGSGTEAFF
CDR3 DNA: TGTGCCAGCAGTTACGCACAGGGTTCGGGAACTGAAGCTTTCTTT

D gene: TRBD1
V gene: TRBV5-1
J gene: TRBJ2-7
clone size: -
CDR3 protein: CASSFGTDLYEQYF
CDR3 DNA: TGCGCCAGCAGCTTCGGGACAGACCTATACGAGCAGTACTTC

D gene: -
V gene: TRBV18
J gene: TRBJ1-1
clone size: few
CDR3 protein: CASSPGLNTEAFF
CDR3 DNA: TGTGCCAGCTCACCAGGGCTTAACACTGAAGCTTTCTTT

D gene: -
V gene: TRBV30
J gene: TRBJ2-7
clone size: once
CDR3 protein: CAWSVKGPYEQYF
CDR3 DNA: TGTGCCTGGAGTGTGAAGGGCCCCTACGAGCAGTACTTC

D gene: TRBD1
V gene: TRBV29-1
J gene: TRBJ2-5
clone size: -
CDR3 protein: CSVGLTGVPGETQYF
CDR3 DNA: TGCAGCGTTGGGCTGACAGGGGTACCTGGAGAGACCCAGTACTTC

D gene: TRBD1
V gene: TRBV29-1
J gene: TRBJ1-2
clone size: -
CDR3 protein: CSAETGPGYTF
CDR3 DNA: TGCAGCGCCGAGACAGGGCCTGGCTACACCTTC

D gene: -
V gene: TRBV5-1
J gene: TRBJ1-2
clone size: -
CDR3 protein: CASAEGVGGYTF
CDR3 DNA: TGCGCCAGCGCGGAGGGAGTAGGCGGCTACACCTTC

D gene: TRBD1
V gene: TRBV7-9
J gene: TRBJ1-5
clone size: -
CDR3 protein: CASSKAGTGDQPQHF
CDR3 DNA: TGTGCCAGCAGCAAAGCTGGGACAGGGGATCAGCCCCAGCATTTT

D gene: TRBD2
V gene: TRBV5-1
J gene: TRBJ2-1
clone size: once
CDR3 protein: CASSLGLLVERGNNEQFF
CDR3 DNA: TGCGCCAGCAGCTTGGGTCTCTTAGTCGAGCGGGGAAACAATGAGCAGTTCTTC

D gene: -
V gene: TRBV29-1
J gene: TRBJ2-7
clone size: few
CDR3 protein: CSAAASGSPSTYEQYF
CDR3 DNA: TGCAGCGCCGCGGCGTCAGGGAGCCCCTCTACCTACGAGCAGTACTTC